These 9 T cell receptor beta chains originate from one sample sequenced in a study of T-cell memory formation after mild COVID-19. TCRdb itself ran the 5' RACE reads through MiXCR, one entry per CDR3 protein. The data show under 250,000 distinct CDR3 sequences, approximately 10% seen once. The material sequenced was PBMCs or a T cell subset sorted from them (not recorded which). The receptors derive from a man between 18 and 29 years old who had mild COVID-19 (a few samples of this study predate the infection). Cell type and time point are not known.

A few counts support this clonotype. The chain couples TRBV7-9 to TRBJ2-7; tentatively, D is TRBD1 (6 bases). The CDR3 is made up of 16 amino acids. V dropped 5 bases and J dropped 4 bases, with 21 bases sitting between them. Germline CDR1 reads SEHNR; CDR2 reads FQNEAQ (reference sequence). CDR3 sequence (DNA): TGTGCCAGCAGCCCAGGGGCAGGCCGAATACCATACGAGCAGTACTTC. Its protein is CASSPGAGRIPYEQYF.

This chain joins TRBV18 and TRBJ1-4, with no clear D. V was pared by 2 bases and J by 4 bases, with 8 bases between. This CDR3 region has 14 residues. Germline CDR1 reads KGHSH; CDR2 reads LQKENI. This chain's CDR3 is CASSPSVLNEKLFF. CDR3 DNA sequence: TGTGCCAGCTCACCATCAGTCCTTAATGAAAAACTGTTTTTT.

This clonotype was counted a few times. J is TRBJ2-1 and V is TRBV4-3; 10 bases are a match to TRBD1. V shed 5 bases and J 8 bases; nucleotides not matched to a gene: 12. This CDR3 has 16 residues. Per germline, CDR1 LGHNA and CDR2 YSLEER. The CDR3, as DNA: TGCGCCAGCAGCGCCAGTTGGGGGACAGGGGTAGATGAGCAGTTCTTC. This codes for CASSASWGTGVDEQFF.

In its sample, this clonotype was seen a few times. V gene TRBV5-1 combines with J gene TRBJ1-1; 10 nucleotides align to TRBD1. Losses at the gene ends were 0 bases for V and 8 bases for J; bases not matched to a gene: 4. The CDR3 length is 14 residues. In germline, CDR1 is SGHRS, CDR2 YFSETQ. CDR3 DNA: TGCGCCAGCAGCTTGGGAGGGACAGGGGTCGAAGCTTTCTTT. Its protein product is CASSLGGTGVEAFF.

The chain combines TRBV6-5 with TRBJ2-7; 7 nucleotides align to TRBD1. This CDR3 contains 15 residues. Germline CDR1 is MNHEY and CDR2 is SVGAGI. V lost 6 bases, J lost 1 base, and 9 bases stayed unmatched. The CDR3 loop reads CASSQLGDSSYEQYV. The CDR3 coding sequence is TGTGCCAGCAGCCAGCTCGGGGACAGTTCCTACGAGCAGTACGTC.

This chain uses TRBV12-3 or TRBV12-4 with TRBJ2-5; D unresolved. Trimming stripped 3 bases from V and 2 bases from J, with 7 bases between. CDR3 length equals 13 residues. The CDR3 region has the DNA TGTGCCAGCAGTTTTCAGGTTCAAGAGACCCAGTACTTC. Protein sequence: CASSFQVQETQYF.

This clonotype has more than one count but fewer than ten. The chain couples TRBV5-6 to TRBJ1-4, with D possibly being TRBD1 (6 bases). V lost 4 bases to trimming and J lost 1 base, with 20 bases between them. The CDR3 is made up of 18 amino acids. The germline V gene has CDR1 SGHDT and CDR2 YYEEEE. CDR3 in amino acids: CASSPARGGRRTNEKLFF. In DNA form, the CDR3 reads TGTGCCAGCAGCCCCGCTAGGGGGGGAAGGAGAACTAATGAAAAACTGTTTTTT.

This clonotype turned up a few times. The chain couples TRBV5-1 to TRBJ1-2; TRBD1 agrees at 11 bases. V shed 5 bases, J shed 4 bases, and the junction held 4 bases outside the gene matches. Germline CDR1 reads SGHRS; CDR2 reads YFSETQ. The CDR3 has 14 amino acids. The DNA of the CDR3 is TGCGCCAGCAGGTCCGGGACAGGGGGCTATGGCTACACCTTC. This gives the protein CASRSGTGGYGYTF. Supplemented by reference TRBV5-1 and TRBJ1-2, the full variable domain reads KAGVTQTPRYLIKTRGQQVTLSCSPISGHRSVSWYQQTPGQGLQFLFEYFSETQRNKGNFPGRFSGRQFSNSRSEMNVSTLELGDSALYLCASRSGTGGYGYTFGSGTRLTVV.

A few counts support this clonotype. This chain links TRBV3-1 with TRBJ2-1; D gene uncertain. Germline V gene lookup returns CDR1 LGHDT and CDR2 YNNKEL (reference sequence). Trimming removed 2 bases at V and 5 bases at J, with 10 bases between. The CDR3 is 14 amino acids. The CDR3 spells CASSQSVIHNEQFF. The CDR3 DNA reads as TGTGCCAGCAGCCAATCTGTCATCCACAATGAGCAGTTCTTC.